These T cell receptor beta chains were read from a single sample in a study of blood T cell repertoires in COVID-19. Using immunoSEQ multiplex PCR, the repertoire was profiled, and TCRdb retains in-frame clones only, with some absent. The table lists about 310,000 clones, 80% to 90% of them singletons. Sequencing input: peripheral blood. These TCRs come from a man aged 45 to 65 with active or convalescent COVID-19. The CDR3 runs from the conserved cysteine through the conserved F or W. D genes are given only for firm matches. The size of a clone is reported for some rows only, either as once, few or many, or as a class for expanded clones.

clone size,D gene,V gene,J gene,CDR3 length,CDR3 protein,CDR3 DNA
-,-,TRBV30,TRBJ2-5,13,CAWSGTDQETQYF,TGTGCCTGGAGTGGGACAGACCAAGAGACCCAGTACTTC
-,-,TRBV29-1,TRBJ2-5,13,CSVEEQVTETQYF,TGCAGCGTTGAAGAACAGGTTACAGAGACCCAGTACTTC
-,-,TRBV2,TRBJ1-2,13,CASILTANYGYTF,TGTGCCAGCATTTTGACAGCTAACTATGGCTACACCTTC
-,-,TRBV19,TRBJ1-2,15,CASSILEGGVDGYTF,TGTGCCAGTAGTATCCTTGAGGGAGGCGTTGACGGCTACACCTTC
-,TRBD1,TRBV5-1,TRBJ1-6,16,CASSLKGTGQDSPLHF,TGCGCCAGCAGTTTGAAGGGGACAGGGCAGGATTCACCCCTCCACTTT
-,-,TRBV19,TRBJ1-1,14,CASKGGIESTEAFF,TGTGCCAGTAAGGGGGGGATCGAGTCCACTGAAGCTTTCTTT
few,-,TRBV19,TRBJ2-3,13,CASSPRLVSAQYF,TGTGCCAGTAGTCCAAGACTAGTCAGTGCGCAGTATTTT
-,-,TRBV18,TRBJ2-7,16,CASSPSGGALSYEQYF,TGTGCCAGCTCACCCTCGGGGGGCGCGTTGTCCTACGAGCAGTACTTC
-,-,TRBV5-1,TRBJ2-2,17,CASSLEGVHPRAGELFF,TGCGCCAGCAGCTTGGAGGGGGTCCATCCTCGGGCCGGGGAGCTGTTTTTT
-,TRBD1,TRBV2,TRBJ1-1,13,CASSQGAGTEAFF,TGTGCCAGCAGTCAGGGGGCAGGCACTGAAGCTTTCTTT
-,TRBD2,TRBV7-8,TRBJ2-5,17,CASSLALPGGGGETQYF,TGTGCCAGCAGCTTAGCGCTTCCGGGAGGAGGCGGAGAGACCCAGTACTTC
-,TRBD1,TRBV7-3,TRBJ2-3,15,CASSLIGRGYDTQYF,TGTGCCAGCAGCTTAATTGGCAGGGGGTATGATACGCAGTATTTT
-,TRBD2,TRBV3-1/TRBV3-2,TRBJ2-5,16,CASSDTSGGRGETQYF,TGTGCCAGCAGCGACACTAGCGGGGGGCGGGGAGAGACCCAGTACTTC
-,TRBD1,TRBV2,TRBJ1-6,13,CASKRTGVSPLHF,TGTGCCAGCAAGCGGACAGGGGTTTCACCCCTCCACTTT
-,TRBD1,TRBV19,TRBJ1-5,14,CASSDRGGNQPQHF,TGTGCCAGTAGCGACAGGGGAGGCAATCAGCCCCAGCATTTT
-,-,TRBV18,TRBJ2-1,17,CASSPKTRGKSYNEQFF,TGTGCCAGCTCACCAAAAACGCGCGGGAAATCCTACAATGAGCAGTTCTTC
-,-,TRBV30,TRBJ2-7,12,CAWSRGEYEQYF,TGTGCCTGGAGTAGAGGAGAGTACGAGCAGTACTTC
-,-,TRBV6-6,TRBJ1-1,16,CASSYGQSRGYTEAFF,TGTGCCAGCAGTTACGGACAATCTAGGGGGTACACTGAAGCTTTCTTT
-,-,TRBV7-3,TRBJ2-7,13,CASSKIRGDEQYF,TGTGCCAGCAGCAAGATCAGGGGCGACGAGCAGTACTTC
-,TRBD2,TRBV6-6,TRBJ2-1,16,CASSYGTSGGHNEQFF,TGTGCCAGCAGTTATGGGACTAGCGGGGGCCACAATGAGCAGTTCTTC
-,TRBD2,TRBV19,TRBJ2-7,14,CASSIELADYEQYF,TGTGCCAGTAGTATTGAACTAGCGGACTACGAGCAGTACTTC
-,-,TRBV14,TRBJ1-1,14,CASSQVVSGTEAFF,TGTGCCAGCAGCCAAGTGGTTAGCGGGACTGAAGCTTTCTTT
-,-,TRBV30,TRBJ1-6,14,CAWRLDSSNSPLHF,TGTGCCTGGAGGTTGGACAGTAGTAATTCACCCCTCCACTTT
-,-,TRBV14,TRBJ1-1,15,CASSQLRTLNTEAFF,TGTGCCAGCAGCCAATTGCGGACTCTGAACACTGAAGCTTTCTTT
-,TRBD1,TRBV5-4,TRBJ2-7,15,CASSLRDSRRYEQYF,TGTGCCAGCAGCTTGCGGGACAGCCGTAGGTACGAGCAGTACTTC
once,TRBD1,TRBV2,TRBJ2-7,14,CASSVRNRGSEQYF,TGTGCCAGCAGTGTGAGGAACAGGGGGTCCGAGCAGTACTTC
-,TRBD2,TRBV2,TRBJ2-2,15,CASSKLADYTGELFF,TGTGCCAGCAGTAAACTAGCGGATTACACCGGGGAGCTGTTTTTT
-,-,TRBV5-4,TRBJ1-2,13,CASSTEANYGYTF,TGTGCCAGCAGTACCGAGGCTAACTATGGCTACACCTTC
-,TRBD2,TRBV2,TRBJ2-7,11,CASSGGTSGNF,TGTGCCAGCAGTGGTGGAACTAGCGGGAACTTC
-,TRBD2,TRBV4-3,TRBJ2-3,17,CASSQVTSGTSTDTQYF,TGCGCCAGCAGCCAAGTAACTAGCGGGACTAGCACAGATACGCAGTATTTT
-,-,TRBV5-5,TRBJ1-1,13,CASSLDRATKAFF,TGTGCCAGCAGCTTGGACAGGGCGACTAAAGCTTTCTTT
-,-,TRBV29-1,TRBJ2-2,13,CSVVQAYTGELFF,TGCAGCGTTGTTCAGGCCTACACCGGGGAGCTGTTTTTT
-,TRBD1,TRBV28,TRBJ1-1,13,CASSLEGATEAFF,TGTGCCAGCAGTTTAGAGGGGGCAACTGAAGCTTTCTTT
once,-,TRBV28,TRBJ2-1,14,CASSSPQGRNEQFF,TGTGCCAGCAGTTCTCCACAGGGACGGAATGAGCAGTTCTTC
-,-,TRBV7-2,TRBJ1-2,17,CASSLVGGGTAEYGYTF,TGTGCCAGCAGCTTAGTGGGTGGTGGAACGGCGGAGTATGGCTACACCTTC
-,-,TRBV28,TRBJ2-5,15,CASSLSGRGQETQYF,TGTGCCAGCAGTTTATCCGGCAGGGGCCAAGAGACCCAGTACTTC
-,-,TRBV3-1/TRBV3-2,TRBJ2-6,16,CASSQLTGSGANVLTF,TGTGCCAGCAGCCAACTCACTGGCTCTGGGGCCAACGTCCTGACTTTC
-,-,TRBV19,TRBJ2-2,17,CASSIDLWQGYTGELFF,TGTGCCAGTAGTATAGATCTATGGCAGGGTTATACCGGGGAGCTGTTTTTT
few,TRBD1,TRBV19,TRBJ1-5,15,CASSFAGQGGQPQHF,TGTGCCAGTAGTTTCGCGGGACAGGGGGGACAGCCCCAGCATTTT
-,-,TRBV6-1,TRBJ1-6,15,CASSEMAVNNSPLHF,TGTGCCAGCAGTGAAATGGCAGTAAATAATTCACCCCTCCACTTT
-,TRBD1,TRBV5-5,TRBJ1-1,16,CASSGGQGALGTEAFF,TGTGCCAGCAGCGGAGGTCAGGGGGCGCTTGGCACTGAAGCTTTCTTT
-,TRBD1,TRBV6-1,TRBJ1-5,18,CASSGEDRPTVGNQPQHF,TGTGCCAGCAGTGGGGAGGACAGGCCCACCGTTGGCAATCAGCCCCAGCATTTT
-,TRBD1,TRBV19,TRBJ1-4,14,CASSISDRGEKLFF,TGTGCCAGTAGTATCTCGGACAGGGGCGAAAAACTGTTTTTT
-,-,TRBV19,TRBJ2-7,14,CASSTDTLRYEQYF,TGTGCCAGTAGTACCGACACCCTACGCTACGAGCAGTACTTC
-,-,TRBV5-1,TRBJ2-5,15,CASSPYDSQQETQYF,TGCGCCAGCAGTCCTTACGACTCCCAACAAGAGACCCAGTACTTC
-,-,TRBV11-2,TRBJ2-1,14,CASSLGGAYNEQFF,TGTGCCAGCAGCTTAGGAGGCGCCTACAATGAGCAGTTCTTC
-,-,TRBV19,TRBJ1-5,15,CASSIGGKGWQPQHF,TGTGCCAGTAGTATCGGGGGTAAAGGATGGCAGCCCCAGCATTTT
-,-,TRBV18,TRBJ1-3,15,CASSPLGGSGNTIYF,TGTGCCAGCTCACCACTCGGGGGCTCTGGAAACACCATATATTTT
once,-,TRBV2,TRBJ2-2,14,CASARTLNTGELFF,TGTGCCAGCGCGAGAACTCTGAACACCGGGGAGCTGTTTTTT
-,-,TRBV5-4,TRBJ1-1,13,CASSQTDNTEAFF,TGTGCCAGCAGTCAAACAGATAACACTGAAGCTTTCTTT
-,-,TRBV7-2,TRBJ1-1,14,CASSLPVSGTEAFF,TGTGCCAGCAGCCTACCAGTTTCGGGCACTGAAGCTTTCTTT
-,TRBD1,TRBV9,TRBJ1-1,16,CASSPSHRGPYDEAFF,TGTGCCAGCAGCCCCAGCCACAGGGGGCCTTACGATGAAGCTTTCTTT
-,TRBD1,TRBV6-2/TRBV6-3,TRBJ1-2,13,CASSYGQDYGYTF,TGTGCCAGCAGTTACGGACAGGACTATGGCTACACCTTC
once,-,TRBV12-2,TRBJ1-1,18,CASRLPKGESAENTEAFF,TGTGCAAGTCGCTTACCTAAGGGGGAGTCGGCCGAGAACACTGAAGCTTTCTTT
-,-,TRBV6-7,TRBJ1-1,16,CASSYQGGRVVTEAFF,TGTGCCAGCAGTTACCAGGGAGGAAGGGTGGTCACTGAAGCTTTCTTT